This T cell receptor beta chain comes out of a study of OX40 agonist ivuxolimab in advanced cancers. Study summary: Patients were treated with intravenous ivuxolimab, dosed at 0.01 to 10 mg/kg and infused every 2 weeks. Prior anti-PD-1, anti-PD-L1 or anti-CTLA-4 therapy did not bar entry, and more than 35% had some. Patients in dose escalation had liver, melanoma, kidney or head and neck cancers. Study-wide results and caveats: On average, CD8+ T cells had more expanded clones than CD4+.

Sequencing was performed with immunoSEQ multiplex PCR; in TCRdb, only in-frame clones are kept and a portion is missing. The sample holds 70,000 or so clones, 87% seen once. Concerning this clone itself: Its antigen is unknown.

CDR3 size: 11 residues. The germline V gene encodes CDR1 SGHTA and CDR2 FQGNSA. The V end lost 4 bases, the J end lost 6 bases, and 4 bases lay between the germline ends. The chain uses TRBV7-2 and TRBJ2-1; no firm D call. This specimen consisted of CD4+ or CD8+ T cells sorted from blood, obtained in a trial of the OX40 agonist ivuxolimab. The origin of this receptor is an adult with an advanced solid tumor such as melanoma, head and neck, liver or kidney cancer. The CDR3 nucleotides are TGTGCCAGCAGCTCTCTCAATGAGCAGTTCTTC. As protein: CASSSLNEQFF. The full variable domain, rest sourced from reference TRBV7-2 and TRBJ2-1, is GAGVSQSPSNKVTEKGKDVELRCDPISGHTALYWYRQSLGQGLEFLIYFQGNSAPDKSGLPSDRFSAERTGGSVSTLTIQRTQQEDSAVYLCASSSLNEQFFGPGTRLTVL.